Below are 2 T cell receptor beta chains sequenced from a single sample in a study of T cells in Graves' hyperthyroidism and ophthalmopathy (dated by TCRdb to the late 2010s). The library relied on multiplex PCR. The sequencer was an Illumina HiSeq 2000. Amplification of TCR beta CDR3 regions was carried out from RNA transcripts. For the first round of RT-PCR on the TCR CDR3, the HTBI primer set was used together with the Qiagen OneStep RT-PCR kit. In TCRdb, the public reads were trimmed at Q25 with fastp and aligned with MiXCR, with productive beta chains retained. Entries are consolidated by CDR3 protein sequence, retaining the most common genes and DNA. The sample table holds more than 550,000 distinct CDR3 sequences, of which just under 45% were seen once. More than 7% of the sample is held by the ten biggest clonotypes. Material: peripheral blood or thyroid tissue (not recorded which). Receptor source: an adult man with Graves' disease, either hyperthyroidism or ophthalmopathy (not recorded which).

This clonotype has a count of ten or more. The V and J genes are TRBV7-2 and TRBJ1-6; 10 positions match TRBD1. The CDR3 extends over 15 amino acids. Germline CDR1 and CDR2: SGHTA and FQGNSA. V shed 5 bases, J shed 6 bases, and the junction held 4 bases outside the gene matches. The CDR3: CASSLRQGANSPLHF. In DNA, the CDR3 is TGTGCCAGCAGCCTAAGACAGGGGGCTAATTCACCCCTCCACTTT.

This clonotype was seen a handful of times. The J gene is TRBJ2-2, the V gene TRBV5-1, with a tentative D call TRBD1 (5 bases). Per the germline V gene, CDR1 is SGHRS and CDR2 is YFSETQ. CDR3 length: 13 amino acids. Trimming cost V 5 bases and J 7 bases, with 12 bases left between them. The CDR3 DNA is TGCGCCAGCAGACAGGTTACAGGCGGGGAGCTGTTTTTT. This translates into CASRQVTGGELFF.